Here is one T cell receptor beta chain with its context. Many counts were recorded for this clonotype. Which antigen it targets is not known. One base away there is no much larger clone; base qualities are not given. Looking up the germline V gene yields CDR1 ENHRY and CDR2 SYGVKD. The CDR3 measures 13 amino acids from cysteine to phenylalanine. The sequence is cut down to CDR3 DNA, 39 bases in frame from base 1. Trimming takes 3 bases off V and 3 bases off J; junction bases not matched to a gene: 1. The ophthalmopathy patients had moderately to severely active disease, with a Clinical Activity Score of 3 or higher, a NOSPECS grade of 4 or higher, and a disease duration of less than 3 months. Anyone with other autoimmune diseases, uncontrolled infections, pregnancy or lactation was excluded from the study. Diagnosis relied on clinical symptoms, serum thyroxine, TRAb, thyroid ultrasound and orbital computed tomography. Using Ficoll-Paque density gradient centrifugation, PBMCs were isolated from roughly 9.2 ml of fresh peripheral blood. Trizol reagent was used to extract the total RNA, and its quality was then checked on an Agilent 2100 Bioanalyzer.

For repertoire sequencing, the TCR beta CDR3 regions were amplified from RNA transcripts. A first-round RT-PCR used HTBI primers with the Qiagen OneStep RT-PCR kit, followed by a second-round multiplex PCR, size selection and purification. Sequencing of the libraries was carried out on an Illumina HiSeq2000 in paired-end mode with 100 bp reads. Turning to the authors' computational methods: SOAPnuke was used to process the reads, removing any read that contained adapters or uncalled bases, had a mean Phred below 15, or lacked an exact match to the constant primer or identifier. COPE v1.2.5 was used to merge the high-quality paired reads. Unique nucleotide sequences were defined as clonotypes and aligned to IMGT TRB V, D and J references using MiTCR v1.1. Only V-J combinations with frequency above 0.0001 were analysed, covering over 99% of repertoires. For each V-J combination, a TCR clonal expansion and chaos score was defined as F50 clonal expansion divided by the chaos observed in the TCRdist matrix. Welch's t-statistics and random forest were used to narrow the features down to approximately twelve V-J combinations, which were then fed into a naive Bayes classifier. Thyroid-blood repertoire similarity was quantified with the Morisita-Horn index. TCRdb reprocessed the public reads (quality trimming at Q25 with fastp, clone calling with MiXCR) and kept in-frame beta chains. Each entry merges the rows of one CDR3 protein and shows their most common DNA and genes. Here the V and J calls rest on TCRdb's processing, not on the authors' analysis. The sample table holds hundreds of thousands of distinct CDR3 sequences, of which 35% to 45% were seen once. Around 3% of the sample goes to the ten largest clones.

This sample stems from a study of Graves' ophthalmopathy and Graves' hyperthyroidism (dated by TCRdb to about 2018). In the study overall: Peripheral blood samples were taken at the time of initial diagnosis, before any treatment was given. TCR beta repertoire signatures were used to distinguish Graves' ophthalmopathy from Graves' hyperthyroidism and to predict progression to ophthalmopathy. In total, approximately 130 blood samples were TCR-sequenced: some 43 ophthalmopathy, over 70 hyperthyroidism and approximately 17 hyperthyroidism-to-ophthalmopathy patients. To explore V-J signatures that distinguish ophthalmopathy from hyperthyroidism, a discovery set of about a hundred patients was enrolled, made up of 43 with ophthalmopathy and fewer than 60 with stable hyperthyroidism. An independent validation cohort comprised 18 hyperthyroidism patients and 17 patients who later progressed from hyperthyroidism to ophthalmopathy. In about six hyperthyroidism patients, the T-cell repertoires found in thyroid tissue were compared with those found in blood. Following sampling, methimazole starting at 30 mg daily was administered to hyperthyroidism patients, and high-dose intravenous methylprednisolone was administered to ophthalmopathy patients.

General study outcomes and caveats: In cross-validation, the 13-signature model distinguished ophthalmopathy from stable hyperthyroidism with approximately 90% sensitivity and about 84% specificity, and in the test set the corresponding values were around 80% and 75%. No statistical method was used to predetermine the sample size, and group allocation was not hidden from the investigators. Among expanded thyroid clonotypes with frequency above 0.001, most also showed up in blood, which suggests that blood repertoires may reflect the thyroid immune response. In validation, the model predicted ophthalmopathy progression with nearly 71% sensitivity and 72% to 80% specificity; 12 predicted patients were CT-confirmed with GO in a median of 6.5 months.

The sequence came from an adult man with Graves' ophthalmopathy. Sample: peripheral blood. The V and J segments used are TRBV10-3 and TRBJ2-7; TRBD2 lines up with 8 middle nucleotides. CDR3 protein: CAISDSGGYEQYF. The DNA reads TGTGCCATCAGTGACAGCGGGGGCTACGAGCAGTACTTC.